This T cell receptor beta chain comes out of a study of T-cell reconstitution after alpha-beta-depleted transplantation in children. Construction of the TCRbeta library involved unique molecular identifiers. TCRdb reanalysed the PCR reads using MiXCR and keeps one entry per CDR3 protein. The sample has 450,000 to 500,000 distinct CDR3 sequences, around 13% seen once. Germline lookup yields CDR1 SGHAT and CDR2 FQDESV (reference sequence). The V end was cut by 3 bases, the J end by 4 bases, with 18 bases between. CDR3 size: 16 residues. This sequence originates from a human donor who donated a stem cell graft to a child with combined immunodeficiency. This rearrangement joins TRBV11-1 to TRBJ2-5, with D perhaps matching TRBD2 (6 bases). Sample: PBMCs from the stem cell graft donor, taken from the stem cell graft. The CDR3 loop reads CASSLMEGRAGETQYF. The CDR3 nucleotides read TGTGCCAGCAGCTTGATGGAGGGCCGAGCGGGAGAGACCCAGTACTTC.